Sequencing of this T cell receptor beta chain was carried out in a study of response to subunit inactivated influenza vaccine. Findings and limits, study-wide: With each seasonal influenza vaccination, the authors suggested, few new T cells are recruited.

In this sample, this clonotype turned up many times. Its antigen is unidentified. TCRdb recomputed calls from the RT-PCR reads with MiXCR, one row per CDR3 protein. Of 150,000 to 200,000 distinct CDR3 sequences in the sample, about a tenth were seen once. The germline V gene has CDR1 MGHRA and CDR2 YSYEKL. The CDR3 has 15 amino acids. The V gene lost 1 base and the J gene lost 4 bases, with 13 bases spanning the gap. This specimen was non-naive T cells sorted from PBMCs, taken 40 to 50 days after vaccination. The chain is built from TRBV4-1 and TRBJ1-2, with TRBD1 as a possible D gene (5 bases). The clonotype was recovered from a man aged 45-65 years who received an inactivated influenza vaccine. The CDR3 region has the DNA TGCGCCAGCAGCCAAGCGGTAGGGGAGGGCTATGGCTACACCTTC. This translates into CASSQAVGEGYGYTF.